The rows below give T cell receptor beta chains drawn from one sample of a study of blood T cell repertoires in COVID-19. Only in-frame clones appear in the TCRdb table, and some are missing; sequencing was by immunoSEQ multiplex PCR. This table holds around 180,000 clones, around 86% found once. Material for sequencing was PBMCs or T cells enriched from blood (not recorded which). The receptors were sampled from a woman aged 30 to 39 who had recovered from COVID-19. The CDR3 runs from the conserved cysteine through the conserved F or W. Each record gives: V gene, clone size, D gene, J gene, CDR3 DNA, CDR3 protein. A D gene is named only where the DNA matches it firmly. Not all rows give a size; the values are once, few, many and, for expanded clones, a class.

>TRBV6-1|NA|NA|TRBJ1-6
TGTGCCAGCAGTGGCCGGGACAAAAGCTCCTATAATTCACCCCTCCACTTT
CASSGRDKSSYNSPLHF
>TRBV10-3|NA|NA|TRBJ1-1
TGTGCCATCAGGGACCCCCAGGGGATAACAACTGAAGCTTTCTTT
CAIRDPQGITTEAFF
>TRBV28|NA|TRBD2|TRBJ2-5
TGTGCCAGCAGGAATATAGCGGGGACTGGGAGGGAGTACCAAGAGACCCAGTACTTC
CASRNIAGTGREYQETQYF
>TRBV13|NA|TRBD2|TRBJ2-7
TGTGCCAGCAGCTCGATAGCGGGATTGCACGAGCAGTACTTC
CASSSIAGLHEQYF
>TRBV29-1|NA|TRBD1|TRBJ1-2
TGCAGCGTTTTAGCACAGGGGGTTGCTGGCTACACCTTC
CSVLAQGVAGYTF
>TRBV6-2/TRBV6-3|NA|NA|TRBJ1-3
TGTGCCAGCAGTAGGAGCCCGGCTGGAAACACCATATATTTT
CASSRSPAGNTIYF
>TRBV9|NA|NA|TRBJ1-2
TGTGCCAGCAGCGTAGACAGAGCTAACTATGGCTACACCTTC
CASSVDRANYGYTF
>TRBV29-1|few|NA|TRBJ2-2
TGCAGCGTTGCTGAACGGGAAACGAACACCGGGGAGCTGTTTTTT
CSVAERETNTGELFF
>TRBV29-1|NA|NA|TRBJ2-1
TGCAGCGTTGTATGGCTAGCCGCTGGTTACAATGAGCAGTTCTTC
CSVVWLAAGYNEQFF
>TRBV7-8|NA|NA|TRBJ1-2
TGTGCCAGCAGCCCCAATCGCCAGCCCGGGGACTATGGCTACACCTTC
CASSPNRQPGDYGYTF
>TRBV20-1|few|NA|TRBJ1-2
TGCAGTGCTAGAGAGGAGGCTGGCTACACCTTC
CSAREEAGYTF
>TRBV5-1|NA|NA|TRBJ2-1
TGCGCCAGCAGCTTCTCTGTCGGGTACAATGAGCAGTTCTTC
CASSFSVGYNEQFF
>TRBV9|NA|TRBD2|TRBJ2-1
TGTGCCAGCAGCCCCCAGGGACTAGCGGGAGCAGGTGAGCAGTTCTTC
CASSPQGLAGAGEQFF
>TRBV29-1|NA|NA|TRBJ2-5
TGCAGCGTTGAAGGGAGCCAATTGGGGGGGACCCAGTACTTC
CSVEGSQLGGTQYF
>TRBV28|NA|NA|TRBJ1-5
TGTGCCAGCAGTCCCGGGAGGATAGGTCAGCCCCAGCATTTT
CASSPGRIGQPQHF
>TRBV3-1/TRBV3-2|NA|NA|TRBJ1-1
TGTGCCAGCAGCCGAAGCGGGGAGAACACTGAAGCTTTCTTT
CASSRSGENTEAFF
>TRBV19|NA|NA|TRBJ1-1
TGTGCCAGTAGTATTAAGGGGCTTCTTCGGAACACTGAAGCTTTCTTT
CASSIKGLLRNTEAFF
>TRBV7-2|NA|TRBD1|TRBJ2-4
TGTGCCAGCAGCTCCGACAGGGGTGTGGGGTACTTC
CASSSDRGVGYF
>TRBV2|NA|TRBD1|TRBJ1-2
TGTGCCAGCACCCCACAGGGGGCCTATGGCTACACCTTC
CASTPQGAYGYTF
>TRBV7-9|NA|NA|TRBJ1-2
TGTGCCAGCAGCCCAGACACAAGAAACTATGGCTACACCTTC
CASSPDTRNYGYTF
>TRBV2|NA|NA|TRBJ2-1
TGTGCCATGGACTTTGAAAGGAACAATGAGCAGTTCTTC
CAMDFERNNEQFF
>TRBV11-2|NA|TRBD2|TRBJ2-7
TGTGCCAGCAACTCATTCCGCGGCGGGAGAGGAAACGAGCAGTACTTC
CASNSFRGGRGNEQYF
>TRBV6-5|once|TRBD2|TRBJ2-7
TGTGCCAGCAGGTCCCCTTGGGGGGGAGTGTACGAGCAGTACTTC
CASRSPWGGVYEQYF
>TRBV19|many|NA|TRBJ1-1
TGTGCCAGTAGTAATACGGCAGGGGACCTGAACACTGAAGCTTTCTTT
CASSNTAGDLNTEAFF
>TRBV11-2|NA|NA|TRBJ2-7
TGTGCCAGCAGCTTAGGAACTCTAACCTACGAGCAGTACTTC
CASSLGTLTYEQYF
>TRBV21-1|NA|NA|TRBJ1-5
TGTGCCAGCGGCCAAAGGGACAGTGGACGCGCTAGCAATCAGCCCCAGCATTTT
CASGQRDSGRASNQPQHF
>TRBV18|NA|NA|TRBJ2-7
TGTGCCAGCTCACCCGGACAGAGCTCCTACGAGCAGTACTTC
CASSPGQSSYEQYF
>TRBV5-8|NA|NA|TRBJ1-6
TGTGCCAGCAGCCAGGGTTCAGCCTCCCTGGGCTATAATTCACCCCTCCACTTT
CASSQGSASLGYNSPLHF
>TRBV5-1|NA|NA|TRBJ2-7
TGCGCCAGCAGCTTGGTCCTGGACATTAGCCACGAGCAGTACTTC
CASSLVLDISHEQYF
>TRBV19|NA|NA|TRBJ2-2
TGTGCCAGTAGTGCCCACAGAGGGATGGGTGCCGGGGAGCTGTTTTTT
CASSAHRGMGAGELFF
>TRBV6-4|NA|NA|TRBJ2-1
TGTGCCAGCAGTGACTCCGGCAGGTTTATGGATGAGCAGTTCTTC
CASSDSGRFMDEQFF
>TRBV3-1/TRBV3-2|NA|NA|TRBJ1-1
TGTGCCAGCACTCCGGGGTGGGGTGCGAACACTGAAGCTTTCTTT
CASTPGWGANTEAFF
>TRBV7-9|NA|NA|TRBJ1-4
TGTGCCAGCAGCTTAGGCTCAGGGGCGCAGGGTAATGAAAAACTGTTTTTT
CASSLGSGAQGNEKLFF
>TRBV6-5|NA|TRBD1|TRBJ2-7
TGTGCCAGCAGTTACCTGGGACAGGGGACCTACGAGCAGTACTTC
CASSYLGQGTYEQYF
>TRBV5-5|few|TRBD1|TRBJ2-1
TGTGCCAGCAGCTTGGAGGGACAGGGGTCGTACAATGAGCAGTTCTTC
CASSLEGQGSYNEQFF
>TRBV28|NA|NA|TRBJ1-2
TGTGCCGCGGCAGCGACCTATGGCTACACCTTC
CAAAATYGYTF
>TRBV9|NA|NA|TRBJ2-1
TGTGCCAGCAGCCATTCAGCGCGGAGCTCCTACAATGAGCAGTTCTTC
CASSHSARSSYNEQFF
>TRBV20-1|NA|NA|TRBJ2-5
TGCAGTGCTAGTGTAGCTTTTTTCTGGGAGACCCAGTACTTC
CSASVAFFWETQYF
>TRBV28|few|NA|TRBJ2-3
TGTGCCAGCAGAACTCAGGTGGCAGATACGCAGTATTTT
CASRTQVADTQYF
>TRBV3-1/TRBV3-2|once|NA|TRBJ1-5
TGTGCCAGCAGCCACGGGGGGGGCAGGCAGCCCCAGCATTTT
CASSHGGGRQPQHF
>TRBV11-1|NA|NA|TRBJ2-3
TGTGCCAGCAGCTTAGGGGCCGCAGATACGCAGTATTTT
CASSLGAADTQYF
>TRBV3-1/TRBV3-2|NA|NA|TRBJ2-7
TGTGCCAGCAGCCAAAACCTAAACTACGAGCAGTACTTC
CASSQNLNYEQYF
>TRBV28|NA|NA|TRBJ1-2
TGTGCCAGCAGTTTGGGGCCGCCTGTTTACTATGGCTACACCTTC
CASSLGPPVYYGYTF
>TRBV9|NA|NA|TRBJ2-1
TGTGCCAGCAGCCCTCGGACATCCTACAATGAGCAGTTCTTC
CASSPRTSYNEQFF
>TRBV28|NA|TRBD2|TRBJ2-7
TGTGCCAGCAGTTTCACTTTCAGCGGGAGTTCCTACGAGCAGTACTTC
CASSFTFSGSSYEQYF
>TRBV28|NA|NA|TRBJ2-4
TGTGCCAGCACCGCACCGAAGGGGCTAGCCAAAAACATTCAGTACTTC
CASTAPKGLAKNIQYF
>TRBV4-1|NA|TRBD1|TRBJ2-7
TGCGCCAGCAGCCAGCGGGACAGGAGGCTATACTACGAGCAGTACTTC
CASSQRDRRLYYEQYF